The clone carrying this T cell receptor beta chain was seen many times. CDR3 length equals 16 residues. V lost 2 bases to trimming and J lost 1 base, with 13 bases between them. This entry comes from a study of identical twins. TCRdb recomputed calls from the 5' RACE reads with MiXCR, one row per CDR3 protein. The sample yields hundreds of thousands of distinct CDR3 sequences, about 24% seen once. The same data also went into a second study, on T cells expressing NK-cell markers.

The sequence came from a woman aged 18-30 years in good health. The source material was CD4+ T cells sorted from blood. J is TRBJ2-3 and V is TRBV12-3 or TRBV12-4; D remains ambiguous. For the CDR3, the DNA is TGTGCCAGCAGTTTAACCGCCGTTCGGGGCACAGATACGCAGTATTTT. Translated, it gives CASSLTAVRGTDTQYF.